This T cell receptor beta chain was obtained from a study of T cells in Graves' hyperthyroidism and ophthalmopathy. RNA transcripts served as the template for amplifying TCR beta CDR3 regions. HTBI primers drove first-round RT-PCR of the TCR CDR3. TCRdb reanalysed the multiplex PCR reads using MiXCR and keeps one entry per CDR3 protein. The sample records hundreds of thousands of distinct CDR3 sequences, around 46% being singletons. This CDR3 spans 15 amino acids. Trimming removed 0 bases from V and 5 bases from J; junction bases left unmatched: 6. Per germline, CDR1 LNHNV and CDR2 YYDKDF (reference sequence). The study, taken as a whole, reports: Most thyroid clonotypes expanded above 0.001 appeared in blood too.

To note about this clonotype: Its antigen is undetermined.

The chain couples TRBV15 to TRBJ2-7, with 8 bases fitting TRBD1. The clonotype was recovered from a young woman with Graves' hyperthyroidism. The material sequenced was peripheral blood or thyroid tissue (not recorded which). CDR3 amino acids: CATSRDPTGAHEQYF. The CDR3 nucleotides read TGTGCCACCAGCAGAGATCCGACAGGGGCCCACGAGCAGTACTTC. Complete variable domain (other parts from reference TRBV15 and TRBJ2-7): DAMVIQNPRYQVTQFGKPVTLSCSQTLNHNVMYWYQQKSSQAPKLLFHYYDKDFNNEADTPDNFQSRRPNTSFCFLDIRSPGLGDTAMYLCATSRDPTGAHEQYFGPGTRLTVT.